A selection of T cell receptor beta chains follows, all from one sample in a study of blood T cells in healthy people across ages. TCRdb processed the 5' RACE reads anew with MiXCR; each CDR3 protein has one entry. The sample carries roughly 2 million distinct CDR3 sequences, approximately 50% recorded once. The sample comprised blood. These receptors originate from a woman aged 40 to 50 in good health. The CDR3 runs from the conserved cysteine through the conserved F or W. The order of the fields is D gene, J gene, clone size, V gene, CDR3 DNA, CDR3 protein. The D gene is left open where the match is weak. Clone size appears in some rows only: once, few, many, or a class for an expanded clone.

D gene: TRBD1
J gene: TRBJ2-4
clone size: few
V gene: TRBV27
CDR3 DNA: TGTGCCAGCAGTTTCGGGCAGGGGGCGGACATTCAGTACTTC
CDR3 protein: CASSFGQGADIQYF

D gene: TRBD1
J gene: TRBJ2-1
clone size: .
V gene: TRBV5-1
CDR3 DNA: TGCGCCAGCAGCGCCGGACAGGGCCTACCAGGGGATGAGCAGTTCTTC
CDR3 protein: CASSAGQGLPGDEQFF

D gene: .
J gene: TRBJ2-7
clone size: .
V gene: TRBV6-7
CDR3 DNA: TGTGCCAGCAGTCCTCCCAGGGTAGCCAAACCCTACGAGCAGTACTTC
CDR3 protein: CASSPPRVAKPYEQYF

D gene: .
J gene: TRBJ1-2
clone size: few
V gene: TRBV29-1
CDR3 DNA: TGCAGCGTTCAAGGATCTGCAGGGTCAGGCTACACCTTC
CDR3 protein: CSVQGSAGSGYTF

D gene: .
J gene: TRBJ2-1
clone size: .
V gene: TRBV6-2/TRBV6-3
CDR3 DNA: TGTGCCAGCAGGCCGTCGGGCCGCACGGTGGGGCAGTTCTTC
CDR3 protein: CASRPSGRTVGQFF

D gene: .
J gene: TRBJ2-3
clone size: .
V gene: TRBV27
CDR3 DNA: TGTGCCAGCAGTAAAACTACGCCAGATACGCAGTATTTT
CDR3 protein: CASSKTTPDTQYF

D gene: .
J gene: TRBJ2-7
clone size: .
V gene: TRBV27
CDR3 DNA: TGTGCCAGCAGTCCATCACAGGGTACCTACGAGCAGTACTTC
CDR3 protein: CASSPSQGTYEQYF

D gene: TRBD2
J gene: TRBJ2-3
clone size: few
V gene: TRBV24-1
CDR3 DNA: TGTGCCACCAGTGATTTGCAGGCTAGCGGGGTCACAGATACGCAGTATTTT
CDR3 protein: CATSDLQASGVTDTQYF

D gene: .
J gene: TRBJ1-6
clone size: .
V gene: TRBV25-1
CDR3 DNA: TGTGCCAGCAGTGAAGGGGCCATAGTTTCACCCCTCCACTTT
CDR3 protein: CASSEGAIVSPLHF

D gene: .
J gene: TRBJ2-3
clone size: many
V gene: TRBV9
CDR3 DNA: TGTGCCAGCAGTGTGGCCGGCACAGATACGCAGTATTTT
CDR3 protein: CASSVAGTDTQYF

D gene: TRBD1
J gene: TRBJ2-4
clone size: .
V gene: TRBV5-1
CDR3 DNA: TGCGCCAGCAGCCAAGGGACAGGGGGCGCGCCCAAAAACATTCAGTACTTC
CDR3 protein: CASSQGTGGAPKNIQYF

D gene: TRBD2
J gene: TRBJ2-6
clone size: .
V gene: TRBV7-2
CDR3 DNA: TGTGCCAGCAGCCCTGTCGGGGGGACTGGGGCCAACGTCCTGACTTTC
CDR3 protein: CASSPVGGTGANVLTF

D gene: .
J gene: TRBJ1-2
clone size: few
V gene: TRBV29-1
CDR3 DNA: TGCAGCGCCCCGGACACGAACTATGGCTACACCTTC
CDR3 protein: CSAPDTNYGYTF

D gene: TRBD1
J gene: TRBJ1-6
clone size: few
V gene: TRBV7-2
CDR3 DNA: TGTGCCAGCAGCTCACAGGGGAATAATTCACCCCTCCACTTT
CDR3 protein: CASSSQGNNSPLHF

D gene: TRBD1
J gene: TRBJ2-4
clone size: .
V gene: TRBV7-2
CDR3 DNA: TGTGCCAGCAGCTGGGCGGACAGGGCCACCTTACTAGCCAAAAACATTCAGTACTTC
CDR3 protein: CASSWADRATLLAKNIQYF

D gene: TRBD2
J gene: TRBJ2-1
clone size: .
V gene: TRBV12-3/TRBV12-4
CDR3 DNA: TGTGCCAGCAGTTTCGGCGGGGGTCGCTACAATGAGCAGTTCTTC
CDR3 protein: CASSFGGGRYNEQFF

D gene: .
J gene: TRBJ1-5
clone size: few
V gene: TRBV6-5
CDR3 DNA: TGTGCCAGCAGCAAAATTGGGCGGGGGGATCAGCCCCAGCATTTT
CDR3 protein: CASSKIGRGDQPQHF